What follows are 32 T cell receptor beta chains derived from one specimen sequenced in a study of T cell repertoires in cytomegalovirus infection. No antigen is known for these receptors. Each CDR3 protein gets one entry after TCRdb re-called the reads with MiXCR. The profile shows 350,000 to 400,000 distinct CDR3 sequences, approximately 35% of them singletons. Sequenced material: cultured PBMCs, taken from culture after CMV antigen stimulation. These TCRs come from a human donor in good health (CMV status not recorded). Some clones in this sample may be carry-over from other donors' samples.

This clonotype was detected ten times or more. V usage is TRBV7-8 and J usage is TRBJ1-1; the D is unclear. V gave up 1 base and J gave up 0 bases, with 15 bases separating them. CDR3 length: 17 residues. Germline V CDR1 and CDR2: SGHVS, FQNEAQ. DNA of the CDR3: TGTGCCAGCAGCTTAGTGACCCGCGGAACTTTGAACACTGAAGCTTTCTTT. This codes for CASSLVTRGTLNTEAFF.

In its sample, this clonotype was seen a few times. The V and J genes are TRBV20-1 and TRBJ1-1, with 9 bases matching TRBD1. The V gene's germline CDR1 is DFQATT and CDR2 SNEGSKA (reference sequence). This CDR3 contains 15 residues. The V and J ends lost 4 bases and 0 bases, in that order; junction bases with no gene match: 6. The CDR3 region is CSATDRGRVNTEAFF. DNA for the CDR3: TGCAGTGCTACGGACAGGGGACGGGTGAACACTGAAGCTTTCTTT.

The chain carries TRBV13 and TRBJ1-1; unclear D gene. There are 11 residues in the CDR3. Germline assignment: CDR1 PRHDT and CDR2 FYEKMQ (reference sequence). V was pared by 9 bases and J by 2 bases, with 7 bases between. In nucleotides, the CDR3 is TGTGCCAGTAGTCACAACACTGAAGCTTTCTTT. Translating it yields CASSHNTEAFF. Full variable domain (rest looked up from reference TRBV13 and TRBJ1-1): AAGVIQSPRHLIKEKRETATLKCYPIPRHDTVYWYQQGPGQDPQFLISFYEKMQSDKGSIPDRFSAQQFSDYHSELNMSSLELGDSALYFCASSHNTEAFFGQGTRLTVV.

The chain links TRBV6-2 or TRBV6-3 to TRBJ1-1; 7 bases match TRBD1. The CDR3 sequence is 14 residues long. Germline CDR1 MNHEY, CDR2 SVGEGT. V trimming: 5 bases; J trimming: 7 bases; junction bases outside the gene matches: 10. The CDR3 reads CASSPDRIAREAFF. The CDR3, as DNA: TGTGCCAGCAGTCCGGACAGGATAGCCCGTGAAGCTTTCTTT.

This clonotype was detected only a few times. The chain combines TRBV4-1 with TRBJ2-3; 7 nucleotides line up with TRBD2. The CDR3 contains 14 residues. Trimming at V came to 4 bases and at J to 5 bases, leaving 6 bases not matched to a gene. Looked up from germline, CDR1 is MGHRA and CDR2 is YSYEKL. The CDR3 coding sequence is TGCGCCAGCAGCCTGTGGACTAGTTTAGATACGCAGTATTTT. Its protein product is CASSLWTSLDTQYF.

A few counts support this clonotype. The V call is TRBV4-1, the J call TRBJ1-5, with 7 bases aligning to TRBD1. The CDR3 is 14 residues long. Germline V gene sequence: CDR1 MGHRA, CDR2 YSYEKL. Losses at the gene ends were 4 bases for V and 3 bases for J; bases not matched to a gene: 3. Here the CDR3 DNA reads TGCGCCAGCAGCCGCGGACAGGACAATCAGCCCCAGCATTTT. Protein sequence: CASSRGQDNQPQHF.

V usage is TRBV7-6 and J usage is TRBJ2-4; maybe TRBD1 (7 bases). The CDR3 length is 18 residues. CDR1 SGHVS and CDR2 FNYEAQ come from the germline V gene. V was clipped by 5 bases and J by 2 bases, with 22 bases between them. The CDR3 sequence: CASSPRQGQGGTKNIQYF. The DNA for the CDR3 is TGTGCCAGCAGCCCCCGACAGGGTCAGGGGGGAACCAAAAACATTCAGTACTTC. Looking up the rest from reference TRBV7-6 and TRBJ2-4 gives the full variable domain: GAGVSQSPRYKVTKRGQDVALRCDPISGHVSLYWYRQALGQGPEFLTYFNYEAQQDKSGLPNDRFSAERPEGSISTLTIQRTEQRDSAMYRCASSPRQGQGGTKNIQYFGAGTRLSVL.

This chain uses TRBV6-1 with TRBJ2-7; 7 nucleotides agree with TRBD2. The CDR3 runs to 11 residues. Germline lookup yields CDR1 MNHNS and CDR2 SASEGT. The J segment lost 10 bases and the V segment lost 7 bases, leaving 7 bases of the junction unmatched. This chain's CDR3 is CASIGLVLQYF. The DNA for the CDR3 is TGTGCCAGCATCGGACTAGTTCTACAGTACTTC.

The chain carries TRBV10-3 and TRBJ1-1; tentatively, D is TRBD1 (6 bases). CDR1 and CDR2 from the germline V gene are ENHRY and SYGVKD. Trimming took off 10 bases at V and 1 base at J, with 13 bases between the two ends. The CDR3 is 13 residues long. The CDR3 coding sequence is TGTGCCACCGCTGACAGGCAGAACACTGAAGCTTTCTTT. This codes for CATADRQNTEAFF.

In its sample, this clonotype was seen many times. This sequence joins TRBV7-2 and TRBJ2-2, with 8 bases lining up with TRBD2. CDR3 length: 18 amino acids. V dropped 0 bases and J dropped 0; count of bases not matched to a gene: 6. The germline V gene has CDR1 SGHTA and CDR2 FQGNSA. Here the CDR3 reads CASSLAAGVDPNTGELFF. The CDR3 nucleotides are TGTGCCAGCAGCTTAGCAGCGGGAGTCGATCCGAACACCGGGGAGCTGTTTTTT.

The rearrangement uses TRBV20-1 and TRBJ2-7; perhaps D is TRBD1 or TRBD2 (5 bases each). V lost 2 bases to trimming and J lost 6 bases, with 17 bases between them. The CDR3 is 14 amino acids. Germline V gene lookup returns CDR1 DFQATT and CDR2 SNEGSKA (reference sequence). This CDR3 reads CSARRGPPSSEQYF. In DNA, the CDR3 is TGCAGTGCTAGACGGGGCCCCCCCTCCAGCGAGCAGTACTTC.

This chain uses TRBV7-2 with TRBJ2-7; 10 nucleotides match TRBD2. The ends lost 4 bases at V and 1 base at J; junction bases unmatched: 4. Germline V CDR1 and CDR2: SGHTA, FQGNSA. The CDR3 has 15 residues. The CDR3 sequence is CASSSTSGRSYEQYF. The CDR3 DNA reads as TGTGCCAGCAGCTCGACTAGCGGGCGGTCCTACGAGCAGTACTTC.

The sample holds a few counts of this clonotype. The chain employs TRBV6-1 and TRBJ1-4; D is unresolved. Trimming stripped 8 bases from V and 4 bases from J, with 11 bases between. This CDR3 has 13 residues. Per germline, CDR1 MNHNS and CDR2 SASEGT. The CDR3 sequence is CASSGQHNEKLFF. In DNA, the CDR3 is TGTGCCAGCTCCGGGCAGCATAATGAAAAACTGTTTTTT.

CDR3 sequence: CSAIQGGPNSPLHF. CDR3 sequence (DNA): TGCAGTGCAATACAAGGGGGCCCTAATTCACCCCTCCACTTT. The gene calls are TRBV20-1 and TRBJ1-6, with 7 bases lining up with TRBD1. CDR3 length equals 14 residues. Germline V gene lookup returns CDR1 DFQATT and CDR2 SNEGSKA (reference sequence). The V segment lost 6 bases and the J segment 6 bases; nucleotides outside the gene matches: 8.

The rearrangement joins TRBV28 to TRBJ1-1; TRBD1 agrees at 7 bases. Germline lookup yields CDR1 MDHEN and CDR2 SYDVKM. V shed 6 bases, J shed 1 base, and the junction held 11 bases outside the gene matches. This CDR3 contains 16 residues. The CDR3 bases are TGTGCCAGCAGAACGCCCAGGGGGTTCGAGAACACTGAAGCTTTCTTT. It encodes CASRTPRGFENTEAFF.

The chain has TRBV19 and TRBJ1-1; no clear D. Deletions cut 5 bases from V and 0 bases from J, with 7 bases between. The CDR3 has 13 residues. Germline V gene data show CDR1 as LNHDA and CDR2 as SQIVND (reference sequence). CDR3 sequence (DNA): TGTGCCAGTAGTTTGCTATTGAACACTGAAGCTTTCTTT. Protein product: CASSLLLNTEAFF.

This clonotype was counted between two and nine times. The chain is built from TRBV11-2 and TRBJ2-7; tentatively, D is TRBD1 (5 bases). CDR3 size: 14 residues. V lost 5 bases to trimming and J lost 2 bases, with 13 bases between them. Germline CDR1 reads SGHAT; CDR2 reads FQNNGV. The CDR3 sequence is CASSLHRPPYEQYF. DNA for the CDR3: TGTGCCAGCAGCCTGCACAGGCCTCCCTACGAGCAGTACTTC.

The rearrangement joins TRBV6-1 to TRBJ2-5, with 7 bases identical to TRBD1. The CDR3 is 16 amino acids. Germline loops: CDR1 MNHNS, CDR2 SASEGT. Trimming removed 8 bases from V and 3 bases from J; junction bases left unmatched: 15. The CDR3 nucleotides are TGTGCCAGCCTTCAAGTCGGGACAGTCTTAAAAGAGACCCAGTACTTC. Translation: CASLQVGTVLKETQYF.

CDR3 in DNA: TGTGCCAGCAGTTTAAGAGGAGCCTACGAGCAGTACTTC. It codes for CASSLRGAYEQYF. V gene TRBV28 combines with J gene TRBJ2-7; D remains ambiguous. From germline, CDR1 is MDHEN and CDR2 SYDVKM. The CDR3 is made up of 13 amino acids. Trimming shortened V by 2 bases and J by 2 bases, and 7 bases separated the two germline ends. The full variable domain, with the rest looked up from reference TRBV28 and TRBJ2-7, is DVKVTQSSRYLVKRTGEKVFLECVQDMDHENMFWYRQDPGLGLRLIYFSYDVKMKEKGDIPEGYSVSREKKERFSLILESASTNQTSMYLCASSLRGAYEQYFGPGTRLTVT.

The rearrangement joins TRBV27 to TRBJ2-1; D call uncertain. V was cut by 5 bases and J by 0 bases, with 5 bases left in between. This CDR3 is built from 13 residues. In germline, CDR1 is MNHEY, CDR2 SMNVEV (reference sequence). The CDR3 loop reads CASSPLSYNEQFF. CDR3 bases: TGTGCCAGCAGTCCGCTCTCCTACAATGAGCAGTTCTTC.

This clonotype came up a few times. This chain links TRBV7-6 with TRBJ1-1, with a possible D match to TRBD1 (6 bases). The ends were cut back, 5 bases at V and 2 bases at J, with 21 bases in the middle. The CDR3 sequence is 17 residues long. Per germline, CDR1 SGHVS and CDR2 FNYEAQ. CDR3 in DNA: TGTGCCAGCAGCCATCCGCTCCAGGGGCCGATTAACACTGAAGCTTTCTTT. It specifies CASSHPLQGPINTEAFF.

This chain uses TRBV28 with TRBJ2-7, with 8 bases identical to TRBD1. This CDR3 has 18 amino acids. The trim removed 2 bases at V and 4 bases at J, leaving 16 bases unmatched. The germline CDR1 and CDR2 sequences are MDHEN and SYDVKM. The CDR3 reads CASSLPPGGRGLPYEQYF. DNA of the CDR3: TGTGCCAGCAGTTTACCTCCCGGTGGCAGGGGGCTTCCTTACGAGCAGTACTTC.

The chain carries TRBV10-3 and TRBJ2-3; D remains unclear. V was pared by 4 bases and J by 5 bases, with 4 bases between. In germline, CDR1 is ENHRY, CDR2 SYGVKD. There are 11 residues in the CDR3. For the CDR3, the DNA is TGTGCCATCAGTGTTAAAGATACGCAGTATTTT. Translated, it gives CAISVKDTQYF.

CDR3 nucleotide sequence: TGTGCCAGCAGCCAAGAAGGGGTTGTAGCGGGATCTAGCACAGATACGCAGTATTTT. The encoded protein is CASSQEGVVAGSSTDTQYF. The chain has TRBV4-2 and TRBJ2-3; TRBD2 aligns across 8 bases. CDR1 is LGHNA, CDR2 YNFKEQ, per germline. The CDR3 runs 19 residues. V lost 0 bases, J lost 0 bases, and 11 bases stayed unmatched.

The chain employs TRBV2 and TRBJ1-1, with D unresolved. V lost 5 bases, J lost 0 bases, and 7 bases lay in between. This CDR3 is 13 amino acids long. Germline values: CDR1 SNHLY, CDR2 FYNNEI. CDR3 in DNA: TGTGCCAGCAGTAACGATTTGAACACTGAAGCTTTCTTT. It encodes CASSNDLNTEAFF.

This clonotype was found once. The rearrangement links TRBV19 to TRBJ1-1; 12 bases line up with TRBD1. Germline CDR1 LNHDA, CDR2 SQIVND (reference sequence). This CDR3 spans 16 amino acids. Unmatched junction bases numbered 10, after V lost 6 bases and J lost 5 bases. The CDR3 here is CASRARDRGRGTEAFF. The CDR3 DNA reads as TGTGCCAGTAGGGCCCGGGACAGGGGGCGCGGGACTGAAGCTTTCTTT.

This clonotype was seen just once. A much larger clone is a single base away; this may be a read error. This rearrangement joins TRBV5-8 to TRBJ1-1; 7 bases agree with TRBD1. CDR1 SGHTS and CDR2 YDEGEE come from the germline V gene. CDR3 length: 14 residues. The V gene end was trimmed by 0 bases and the J gene end by 3 bases; junction bases not matched to a gene: 2. The CDR3 nucleotides read TGTGCCAGCAGCTTGGAGGGACAGTACACTGAAGCTTTCTTT. It specifies CASSLEGQYTEAFF.

This chain connects TRBV28 to TRBJ2-2, with 10 bases fitting TRBD2. Losses at the gene ends were 4 bases for V and 5 bases for J; bases not matched to a gene: 19. The CDR3 spans 20 residues. Germline V gene lookup returns CDR1 MDHEN and CDR2 SYDVKM. The CDR3 spells CASSSISPLRIAGGTGELFF. In DNA form, the CDR3 reads TGTGCCAGCAGTTCCATTAGCCCCCTTCGGATAGCGGGAGGAACCGGGGAGCTGTTTTTT.

This clonotype was counted only a few times. The chain is built from TRBV6-1 and TRBJ2-1; 11 bases are a match to TRBD2. V trimming: 5 bases; J trimming: 9 bases; junction bases outside the gene matches: 15. CDR1 and CDR2 (germline): MNHNS, SASEGT. CDR3 size: 17 residues. This chain's CDR3 is CASSYSSLAGVASEQFF. The CDR3 coding sequence is TGTGCCAGCAGTTATTCATCACTAGCGGGAGTTGCAAGTGAGCAGTTCTTC.

The chain combines TRBV28 with TRBJ1-5; 8 positions agree with TRBD1. This CDR3 comprises 15 residues. Germline values: CDR1 MDHEN, CDR2 SYDVKM. After removal of 6 bases from V and 5 bases from J, the junction contained 9 bases not matched to a gene. The CDR3 DNA follows: TGTGCCAGCAGGGGAGCGGACAGGGTATATCAGCCCCAGCATTTT. This codes for CASRGADRVYQPQHF.

V gene TRBV7-2 combines with J gene TRBJ1-1, with no clear D. This CDR3 has 14 amino acids. V was shortened by 6 bases and J by 1 base, with 12 bases between the two germline ends. Germline V gene sequence: CDR1 SGHTA, CDR2 FQGNSA. The CDR3 is CASSSAGWNTEAFF. In DNA form, the CDR3 reads TGTGCCAGCAGTTCCGCGGGGTGGAACACTGAAGCTTTCTTT.

V is TRBV5-1 and J is TRBJ2-1; TRBD1 aligns across 12 bases. V lost 0 bases and J lost 8; bases outside the gene matches: 6. This CDR3 has 16 amino acids. The germline V gene encodes CDR1 SGHRS and CDR2 YFSETQ. The CDR3, as DNA: TGCGCCAGCAGCTTGGGGGACAGGGGGCCCGGTGATGAGCAGTTCTTC. It yields the protein CASSLGDRGPGDEQFF. Complete variable domain (other parts from reference TRBV5-1 and TRBJ2-1): KAGVTQTPRYLIKTRGQQVTLSCSPISGHRSVSWYQQTPGQGLQFLFEYFSETQRNKGNFPGRFSGRQFSNSRSEMNVSTLELGDSALYLCASSLGDRGPGDEQFFGPGTRLTVL.